This T cell receptor beta chain was retrieved from a study of technical replicates of blood from a few donors. V lost 2 bases to trimming and J lost 5 bases, with 7 bases between them. Germline V gene data show CDR1 as SNHLY and CDR2 as FYNNEI. CDR3 length: 12 residues. Sequencing used immunoSEQ multiplex PCR; TCRdb keeps in-frame clones, though not all of them. The sample lists more than 90,000 clones; approximately 96% were seen once. The chain combines TRBV2 with TRBJ2-7; tentative D call: TRBD2 (5 bases). The source material was T cells isolated from PBMCs. The receptor's source is a human donor in good health. The CDR3 reads CASSERGNEQYF. CDR3 in DNA: TGTGCCAGCAGTGAACGGGGAAACGAGCAGTACTTC.